The entry below describes one TCR beta chain. The sample comes from a study of blood T cells in healthy people across ages. About the research overall: About one barcoded beta molecule per two T cells was the capture yield of template switching.

A J-beta primer mix and a sample-barcoded 5' primer were used in a second PCR of about 7 to 11 cycles. Each of the cDNA molecules was tagged by a template-switch adaptor with 12 random nucleotides. TCRdb re-called the 5' RACE reads through MiXCR, storing one row per CDR3 protein. The sample consists of fewer than 600,000 distinct CDR3 sequences, around 27% of them appearing once. The V gene's germline CDR1 is SGDLS and CDR2 YYNGEE. J was trimmed by 7 bases and V by 5 bases; bases with no gene match: 9. This CDR3 comprises 14 residues. The data also belong to a second study, concerning T cells of mothers and their children. From that report: Second-round PCR products received sample barcodes and 2-4 random nucleotides from the M1S primer. The study obtained over 8.5 million TCR beta CDR3 reads per mother and 2.5 million to 3 million per child.

The J gene is TRBJ2-7, the V gene TRBV9, with 10 nucleotides matching TRBD2. This TCR derives from a boy aged 2 to 10 in good health. Sequencing was done on a sample of blood. The chain's CDR3 is CASSVTSGLSEQYF. CDR3 DNA: TGTGCCAGCAGTGTGACTAGCGGGCTTTCTGAGCAGTACTTC.